This T cell receptor beta chain was obtained from a study of shared T cell receptors in the human thymus. CDR3 length: 16 amino acids. Germline lookup yields CDR1 SGHDN and CDR2 FVKESK. Trimming pared 4 bases from V and 2 bases from J, leaving 18 bases between. Produced via immunoSEQ multiplex PCR; TCRdb's table is partial and in-frame only. Seen here are some 640,000 clones, 70% to 90% observed once, and the top ten hold 0.0094%. The sample was also linked to a second study, of human thymus T cells. That study reports: Donors were healthy Finnish infants having corrective surgery for congenital heart defects. The study used thymus tissue resected during corrective heart surgery.

The specimen was thymocytes. The gene calls are TRBV14 and TRBJ2-7, with D perhaps matching TRBD1 (6 bases). This clonotype was sampled from a boy less than two years old with a congenital heart defect. CDR3 protein: CASSRGSGTLAYEQYF. CDR3 coding DNA: TGTGCCAGCAGCCGAGGTTCCGGGACACTCGCCTACGAGCAGTACTTC.